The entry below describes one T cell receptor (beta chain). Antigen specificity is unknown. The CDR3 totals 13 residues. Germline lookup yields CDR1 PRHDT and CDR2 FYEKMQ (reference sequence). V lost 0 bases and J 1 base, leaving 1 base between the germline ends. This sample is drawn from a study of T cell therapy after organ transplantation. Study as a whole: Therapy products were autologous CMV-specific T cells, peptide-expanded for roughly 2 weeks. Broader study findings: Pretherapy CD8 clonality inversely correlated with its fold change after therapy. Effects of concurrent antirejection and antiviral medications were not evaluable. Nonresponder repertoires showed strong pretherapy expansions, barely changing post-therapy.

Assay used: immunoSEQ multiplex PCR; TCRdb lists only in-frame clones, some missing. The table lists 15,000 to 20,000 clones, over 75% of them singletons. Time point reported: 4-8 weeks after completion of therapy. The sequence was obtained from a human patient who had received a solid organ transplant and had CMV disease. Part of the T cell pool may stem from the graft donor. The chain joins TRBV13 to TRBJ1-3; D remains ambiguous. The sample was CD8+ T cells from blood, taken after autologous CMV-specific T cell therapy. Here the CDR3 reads CASSLGSGNTIYF. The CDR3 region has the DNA TGTGCCAGCAGCTTAGGGTCTGGAAACACCATATATTTT. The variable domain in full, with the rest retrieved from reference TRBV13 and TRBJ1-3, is AAGVIQSPRHLIKEKRETATLKCYPIPRHDTVYWYQQGPGQDPQFLISFYEKMQSDKGSIPDRFSAQQFSDYHSELNMSSLELGDSALYFCASSLGSGNTIYFGEGSWLTVV.